Below, one T cell receptor (beta chain) is given with its context. Its specificity is unknown. Investigators merged groups given second doses at roughly 4 or roughly 12 weeks. The sample comes from a study of T cell responses to AZD1222 COVID-19 vaccine. Study findings and constraints: Mostly white British, mostly female donors; authors suggested clonal diversity may be underestimated. Spike-spanning, vaccine-associated CD4 TCRs were dominant at 160-218 and 743-854. Recipients of two AZD1222 doses showed rising Spike-specific TCR breadth and depth.

V was shortened by 3 bases and J by 5 bases, with 16 bases between the two germline ends. The CDR3 covers 14 residues. CDR1 DFQATT and CDR2 SNEGSKA come from the germline V gene (reference sequence). Assay: immunoSEQ multiplex PCR; the TCRdb copy retains only in-frame clones and omits some. Among more than 120,000 clones listed, 75% to 90% were seen once. The V call is TRBV20-1, the J call TRBJ1-1, with a weak D call TRBD1 (5 bases). The material was peripheral blood, obtained 28 days after the second AZD1222 dose. This TCR was sampled from an adult who received the AZD1222 COVID-19 vaccine. This CDR3 is CSASPGLTLTEAFF. The CDR3 nucleotides read TGCAGTGCTAGTCCGGGACTAACGTTGACTGAAGCTTTCTTT.